This T cell receptor (beta chain) was sequenced during a study of early T cells in non-severe SARS-CoV-2 infection. This clonotype was detected only a few times. Individual cDNA molecules were tagged with unique molecular identifiers, the study reported. TCRdb called the 5' RACE reads again in MiXCR, with one record for every CDR3 protein. Of tens of thousands of distinct CDR3 sequences listed, 12% were seen once; the top ten hold over 1%. The sequence came from an adult who was a healthcare worker with PCR-confirmed SARS-CoV-2 infection or an uninfected control (not recorded which). The donor label of this sample is uncertain. The sequenced sample was whole blood, obtained at baseline.

CDR3 loop: CASSFTGGSGANVLTF. The CDR3 DNA reads TGTGCCAGCAGCTTCACAGGGGGCTCTGGGGCCAACGTCCTGACTTTC. The rearrangement uses TRBV7-2 and TRBJ2-6, with TRBD1 identical over 8 bases. Germline V lookup: CDR1 SGHTA, CDR2 FQGNSA. The CDR3 loop spans 16 amino acids. J was trimmed by 0 bases and V by 3 bases; bases with no gene match: 1. Filled out from reference TRBV7-2 and TRBJ2-6, the complete variable domain reads GAGVSQSPSNKVTEKGKDVELRCDPISGHTALYWYRQSLGQGLEFLIYFQGNSAPDKSGLPSDRFSAERTGGSVSTLTIQRTQQEDSAVYLCASSFTGGSGANVLTFGAGSRLTVL.